This T cell receptor beta chain was recovered during a study of technical replicates of blood from a few donors. Assay: immunoSEQ multiplex PCR; the TCRdb copy retains only in-frame clones and omits some. The table lists 55,000 to 80,000 clones, about 90% of them singletons. The CDR3 is 13 residues long. The V segment lost 3 bases and the J segment 12 bases; nucleotides outside the gene matches: 8. Germline CDR1 MNHNS, CDR2 SASEGT. The sequencing sample was made of T cells isolated from PBMCs. The source is a human donor in good health. The genes are TRBV6-1 and TRBJ1-5; 7 nucleotides agree with TRBD1. The CDR3 loop reads CASSEYWDSSQHF. CDR3 sequence (DNA): TGTGCCAGCAGTGAGTATTGGGACAGTAGCCAGCATTTT.